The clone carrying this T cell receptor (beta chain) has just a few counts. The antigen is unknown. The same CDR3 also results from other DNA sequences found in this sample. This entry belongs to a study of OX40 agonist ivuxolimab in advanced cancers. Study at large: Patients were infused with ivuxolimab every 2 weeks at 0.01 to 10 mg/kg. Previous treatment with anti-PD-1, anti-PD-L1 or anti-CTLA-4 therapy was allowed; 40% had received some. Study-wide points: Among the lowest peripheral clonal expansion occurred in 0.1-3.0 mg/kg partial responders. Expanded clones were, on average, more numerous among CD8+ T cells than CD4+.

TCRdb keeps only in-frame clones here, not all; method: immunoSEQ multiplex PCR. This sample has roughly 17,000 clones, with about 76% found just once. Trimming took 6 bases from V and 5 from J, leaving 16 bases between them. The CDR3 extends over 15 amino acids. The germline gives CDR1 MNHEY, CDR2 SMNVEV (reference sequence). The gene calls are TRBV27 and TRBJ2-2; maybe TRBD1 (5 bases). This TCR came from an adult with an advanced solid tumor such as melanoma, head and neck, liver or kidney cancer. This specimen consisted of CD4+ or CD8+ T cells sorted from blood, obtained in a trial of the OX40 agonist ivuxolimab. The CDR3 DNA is TGTGCCAGCAGCTACATTCAGGGCAAAACCGGGGAGCTGTTTTTT. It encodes CASSYIQGKTGELFF.